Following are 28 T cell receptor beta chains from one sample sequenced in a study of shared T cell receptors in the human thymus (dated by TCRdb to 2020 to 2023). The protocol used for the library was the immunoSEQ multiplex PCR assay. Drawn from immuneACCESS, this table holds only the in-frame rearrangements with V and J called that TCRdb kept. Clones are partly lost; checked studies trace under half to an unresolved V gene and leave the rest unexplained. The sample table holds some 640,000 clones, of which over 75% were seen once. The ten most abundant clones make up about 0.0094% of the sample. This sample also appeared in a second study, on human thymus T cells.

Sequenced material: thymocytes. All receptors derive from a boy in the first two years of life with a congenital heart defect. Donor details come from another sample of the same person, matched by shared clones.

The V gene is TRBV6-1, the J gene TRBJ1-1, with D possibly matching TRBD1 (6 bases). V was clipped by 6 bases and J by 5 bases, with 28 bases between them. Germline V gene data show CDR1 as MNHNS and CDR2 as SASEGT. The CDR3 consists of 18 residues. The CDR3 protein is CASREIPDRSESTTEAFF. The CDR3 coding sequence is TGTGCCAGCAGGGAAATACCAGACAGGAGTGAGAGTACTACTGAAGCTTTCTTT.

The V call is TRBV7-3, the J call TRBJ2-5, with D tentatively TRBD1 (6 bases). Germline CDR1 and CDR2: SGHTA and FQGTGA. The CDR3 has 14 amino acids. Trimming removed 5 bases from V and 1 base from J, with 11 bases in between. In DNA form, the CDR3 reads TGTGCCAGCAGCGCCACAGGGCCCCAAGAGACCCAGTACTTC. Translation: CASSATGPQETQYF.

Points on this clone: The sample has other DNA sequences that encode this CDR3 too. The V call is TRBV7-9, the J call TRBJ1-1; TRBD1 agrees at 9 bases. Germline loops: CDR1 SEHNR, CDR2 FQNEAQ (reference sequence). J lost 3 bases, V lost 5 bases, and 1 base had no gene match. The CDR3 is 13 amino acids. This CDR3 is CASSRTGDTEAFF. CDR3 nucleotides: TGTGCCAGCAGCCGGACAGGGGACACTGAAGCTTTCTTT.

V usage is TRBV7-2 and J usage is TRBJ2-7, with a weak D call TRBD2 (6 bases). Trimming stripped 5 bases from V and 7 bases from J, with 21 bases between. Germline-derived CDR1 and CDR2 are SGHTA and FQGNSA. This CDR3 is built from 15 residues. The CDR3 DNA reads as TGTGCCAGCAGCCTCAAGGGGCCTCAGGGACTTGAGCAGTACTTC. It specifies CASSLKGPQGLEQYF.

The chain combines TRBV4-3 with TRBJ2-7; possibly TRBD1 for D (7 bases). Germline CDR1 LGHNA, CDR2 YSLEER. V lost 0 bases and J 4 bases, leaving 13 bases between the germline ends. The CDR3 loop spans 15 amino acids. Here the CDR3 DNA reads TGCGCCAGCAGCCAAGATGGAGGGGGCGGGTACGAGCAGTACTTC. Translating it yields CASSQDGGGGYEQYF.

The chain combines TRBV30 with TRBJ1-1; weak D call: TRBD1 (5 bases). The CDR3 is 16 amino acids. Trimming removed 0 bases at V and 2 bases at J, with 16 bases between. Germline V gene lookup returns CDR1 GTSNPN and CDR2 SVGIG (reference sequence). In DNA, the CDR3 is TGTGCCTGGAGTGTAAAGGGGAATGGTGCAAACACTGAAGCTTTCTTT. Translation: CAWSVKGNGANTEAFF. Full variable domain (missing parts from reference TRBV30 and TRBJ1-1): SQTIHQWPATLVQPVGSPLSLECTVEGTSNPNLYWYRQAAGRGLQLLFYSVGIGQISSEVPQNLSASRPQDRQFILSSKKLLLSDSGFYLCAWSVKGNGANTEAFFGQGTRLTVV.

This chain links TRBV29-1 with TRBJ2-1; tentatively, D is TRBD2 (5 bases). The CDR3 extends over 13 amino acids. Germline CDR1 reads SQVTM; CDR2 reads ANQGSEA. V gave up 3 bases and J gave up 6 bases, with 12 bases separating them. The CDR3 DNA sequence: TGCAGCGTTGATTGGGCTAGCCTCAATGAGCAGTTCTTC. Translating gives CSVDWASLNEQFF.

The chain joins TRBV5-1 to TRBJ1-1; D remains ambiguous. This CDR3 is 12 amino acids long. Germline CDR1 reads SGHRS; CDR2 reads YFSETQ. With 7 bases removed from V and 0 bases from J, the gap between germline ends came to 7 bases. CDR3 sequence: CASGQMNTEAFF. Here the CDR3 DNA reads TGCGCCAGCGGCCAGATGAACACTGAAGCTTTCTTT.

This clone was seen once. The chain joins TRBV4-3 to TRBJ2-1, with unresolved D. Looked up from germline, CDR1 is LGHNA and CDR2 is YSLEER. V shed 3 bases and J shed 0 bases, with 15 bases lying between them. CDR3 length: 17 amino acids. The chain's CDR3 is CASSQETPLSSYNEQFF. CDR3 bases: TGCGCCAGCAGCCAGGAGACTCCACTTAGCTCCTACAATGAGCAGTTCTTC.

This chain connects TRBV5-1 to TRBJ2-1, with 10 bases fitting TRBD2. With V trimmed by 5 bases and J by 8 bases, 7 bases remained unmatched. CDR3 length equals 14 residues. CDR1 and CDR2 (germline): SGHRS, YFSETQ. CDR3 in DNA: TGCGCCAGCAGTACTAGCGGGAATCCCGATGAGCAGTTCTTC. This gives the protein CASSTSGNPDEQFF.

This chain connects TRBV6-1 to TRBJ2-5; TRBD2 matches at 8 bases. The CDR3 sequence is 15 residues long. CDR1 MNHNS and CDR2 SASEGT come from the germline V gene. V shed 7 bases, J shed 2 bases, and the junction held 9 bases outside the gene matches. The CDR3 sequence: CASISGGGLQETQYF. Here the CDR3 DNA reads TGTGCCAGCATATCGGGCGGGGGGTTACAAGAGACCCAGTACTTC.

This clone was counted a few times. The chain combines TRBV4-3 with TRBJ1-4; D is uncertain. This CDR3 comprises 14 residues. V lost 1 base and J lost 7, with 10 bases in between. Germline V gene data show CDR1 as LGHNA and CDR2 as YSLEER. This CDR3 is CASSQVVGGEKLFF. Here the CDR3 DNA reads TGCGCCAGCAGCCAAGTGGTGGGAGGTGAAAAACTGTTTTTT.

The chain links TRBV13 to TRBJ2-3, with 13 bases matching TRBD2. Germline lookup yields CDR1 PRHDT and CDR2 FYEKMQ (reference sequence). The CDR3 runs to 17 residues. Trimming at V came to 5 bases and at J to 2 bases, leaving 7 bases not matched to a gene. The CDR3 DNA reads TGTGCCAGCAGCCCCCAACTAGCGGGGGGGACCACAGATACGCAGTATTTT. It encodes CASSPQLAGGTTDTQYF.

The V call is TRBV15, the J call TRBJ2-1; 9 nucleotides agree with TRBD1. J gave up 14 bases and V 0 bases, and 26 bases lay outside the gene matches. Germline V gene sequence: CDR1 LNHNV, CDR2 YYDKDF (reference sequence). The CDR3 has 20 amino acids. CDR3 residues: CATSRDLTGGRNNPSPKKFF. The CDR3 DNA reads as TGTGCCACCAGCAGAGATCTGACAGGGGGTCGTAACAACCCCTCACCCAAAAAGTTCTTC.

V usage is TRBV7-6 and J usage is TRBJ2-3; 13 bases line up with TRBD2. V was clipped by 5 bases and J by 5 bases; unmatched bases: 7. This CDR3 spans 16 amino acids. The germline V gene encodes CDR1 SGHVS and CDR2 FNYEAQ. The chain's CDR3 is CASSHGLAGDLDTQYF. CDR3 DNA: TGTGCCAGCAGCCACGGACTAGCGGGAGACTTAGATACGCAGTATTTT.

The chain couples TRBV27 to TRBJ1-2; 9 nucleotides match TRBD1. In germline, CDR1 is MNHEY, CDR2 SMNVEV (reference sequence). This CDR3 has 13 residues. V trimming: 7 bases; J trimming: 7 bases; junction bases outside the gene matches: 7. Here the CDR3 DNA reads TGTGCCAGCAAATCCGGGACAGGGTTTGGCTACACCTTC. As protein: CASKSGTGFGYTF.

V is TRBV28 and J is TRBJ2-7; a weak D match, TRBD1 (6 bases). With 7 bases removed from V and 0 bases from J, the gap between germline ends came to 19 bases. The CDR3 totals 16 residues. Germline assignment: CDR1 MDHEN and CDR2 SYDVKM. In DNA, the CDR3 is TGTGCCAGCACCTCAAGGGGAGACAGGAGCTCCTACGAGCAGTACTTC. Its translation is CASTSRGDRSSYEQYF.

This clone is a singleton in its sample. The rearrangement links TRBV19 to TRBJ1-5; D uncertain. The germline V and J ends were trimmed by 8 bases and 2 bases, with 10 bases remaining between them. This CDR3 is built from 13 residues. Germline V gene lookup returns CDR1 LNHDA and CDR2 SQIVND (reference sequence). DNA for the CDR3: TGTGCCAGTTGCGAGCTTGGCAATCAGCCCCAGCATTTT. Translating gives CASCELGNQPQHF.

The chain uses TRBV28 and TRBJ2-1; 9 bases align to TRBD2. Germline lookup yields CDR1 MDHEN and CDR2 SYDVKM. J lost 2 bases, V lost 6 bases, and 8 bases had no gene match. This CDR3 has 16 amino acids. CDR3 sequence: CASRSLAGPPYNEQFF. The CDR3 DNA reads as TGTGCCAGCAGGTCCCTAGCGGGGCCCCCCTACAATGAGCAGTTCTTC.

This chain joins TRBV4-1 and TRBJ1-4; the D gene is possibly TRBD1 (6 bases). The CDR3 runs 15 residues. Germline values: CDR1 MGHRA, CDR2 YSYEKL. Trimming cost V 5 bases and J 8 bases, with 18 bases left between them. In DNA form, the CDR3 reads TGCGCCAGCAGCGCCCAAGGGGGGGATAGGGAAAAACTGTTTTTT. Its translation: CASSAQGGDREKLFF.

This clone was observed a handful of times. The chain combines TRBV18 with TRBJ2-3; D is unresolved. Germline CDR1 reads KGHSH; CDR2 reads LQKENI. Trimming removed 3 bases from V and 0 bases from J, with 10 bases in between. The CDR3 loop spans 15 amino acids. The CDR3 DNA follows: TGTGCCAGCTCACCCCTAGGCTCTAGCACAGATACGCAGTATTTT. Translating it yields CASSPLGSSTDTQYF. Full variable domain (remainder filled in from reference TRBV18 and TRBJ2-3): NAGVMQNPRHLVRRRGQEARLRCSPMKGHSHVYWYRQLPEEGLKFMVYLQKENIIDESGMPKERFSAEFPKEGPSILRIQQVVRGDSAAYFCASSPLGSSTDTQYFGPGTRLTVL.

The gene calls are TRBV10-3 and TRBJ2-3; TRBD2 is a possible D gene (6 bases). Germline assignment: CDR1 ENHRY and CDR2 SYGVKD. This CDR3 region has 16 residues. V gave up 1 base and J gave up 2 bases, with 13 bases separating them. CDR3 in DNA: TGTGCCATCAGTGAGTACAACGGAGGGGACACAGATACGCAGTATTTT. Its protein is CAISEYNGGDTDTQYF.

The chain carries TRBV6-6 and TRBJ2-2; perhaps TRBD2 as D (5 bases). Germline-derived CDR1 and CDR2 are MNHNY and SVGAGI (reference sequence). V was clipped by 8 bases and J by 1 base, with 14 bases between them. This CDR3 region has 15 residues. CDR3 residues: CASRAPGGNTGELFF. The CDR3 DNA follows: TGTGCCAGCCGGGCCCCCGGAGGGAACACCGGGGAGCTGTTTTTT.

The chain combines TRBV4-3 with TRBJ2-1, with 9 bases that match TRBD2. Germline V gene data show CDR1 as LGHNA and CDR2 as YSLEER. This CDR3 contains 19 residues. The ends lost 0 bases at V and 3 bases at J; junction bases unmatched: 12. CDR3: CASSQDQGSVAGDYNEQFF. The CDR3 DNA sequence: TGCGCCAGCAGCCAAGATCAGGGTAGCGTAGCGGGGGACTACAATGAGCAGTTCTTC.

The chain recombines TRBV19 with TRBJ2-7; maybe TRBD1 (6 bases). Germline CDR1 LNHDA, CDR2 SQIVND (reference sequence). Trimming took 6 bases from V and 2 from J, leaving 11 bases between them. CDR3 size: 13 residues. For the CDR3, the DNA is TGTGCCAGTAGCGGGACACCGGCCTACGAGCAGTACTTC. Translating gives CASSGTPAYEQYF. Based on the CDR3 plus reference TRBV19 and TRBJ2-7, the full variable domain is DGGITQSPKYLFRKEGQNVTLSCEQNLNHDAMYWYRQDPGQGLRLIYYSQIVNDFQKGDIAEGYSVSREKKESFPLTVTSAQKNPTAFYLCASSGTPAYEQYFGPGTRLTVT.

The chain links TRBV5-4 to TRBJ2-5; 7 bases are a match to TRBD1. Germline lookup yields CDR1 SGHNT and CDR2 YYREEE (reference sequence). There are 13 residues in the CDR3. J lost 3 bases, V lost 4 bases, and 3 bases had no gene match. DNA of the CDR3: TGTGCCAGCAGCGGCGACAGGGAAGAGACCCAGTACTTC. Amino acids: CASSGDREETQYF.

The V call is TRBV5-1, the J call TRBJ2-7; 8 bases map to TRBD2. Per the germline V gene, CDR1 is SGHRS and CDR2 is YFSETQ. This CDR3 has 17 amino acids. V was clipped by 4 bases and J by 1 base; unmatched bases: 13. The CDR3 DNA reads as TGCGCCAGCAGCCCGAAGCAAGTGGGCGGGGGGTCCTACGAGCAGTACTTC. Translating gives CASSPKQVGGGSYEQYF.

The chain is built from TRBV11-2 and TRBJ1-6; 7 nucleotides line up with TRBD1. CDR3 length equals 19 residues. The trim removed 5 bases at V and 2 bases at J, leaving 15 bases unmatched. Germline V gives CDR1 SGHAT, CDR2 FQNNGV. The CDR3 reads CASSPRTGTTSTYNSPLHF. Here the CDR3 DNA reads TGTGCCAGCAGCCCCCGGACAGGAACGACCTCTACCTATAATTCACCCCTCCACTTT.